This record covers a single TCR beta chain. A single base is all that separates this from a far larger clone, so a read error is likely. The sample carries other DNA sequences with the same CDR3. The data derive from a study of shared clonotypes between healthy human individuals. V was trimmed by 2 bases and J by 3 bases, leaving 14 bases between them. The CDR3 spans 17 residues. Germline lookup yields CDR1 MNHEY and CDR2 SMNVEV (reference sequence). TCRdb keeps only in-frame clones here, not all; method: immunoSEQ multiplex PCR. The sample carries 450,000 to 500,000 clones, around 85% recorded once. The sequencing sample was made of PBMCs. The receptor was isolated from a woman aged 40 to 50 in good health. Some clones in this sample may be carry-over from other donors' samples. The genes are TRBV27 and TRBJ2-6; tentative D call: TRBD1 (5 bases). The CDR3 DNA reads TGTGCCAGCAGTTTAACAGGCCCCAGCAGTGGGGCCAACGTCCTGACTTTC. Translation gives CASSLTGPSSGANVLTF.